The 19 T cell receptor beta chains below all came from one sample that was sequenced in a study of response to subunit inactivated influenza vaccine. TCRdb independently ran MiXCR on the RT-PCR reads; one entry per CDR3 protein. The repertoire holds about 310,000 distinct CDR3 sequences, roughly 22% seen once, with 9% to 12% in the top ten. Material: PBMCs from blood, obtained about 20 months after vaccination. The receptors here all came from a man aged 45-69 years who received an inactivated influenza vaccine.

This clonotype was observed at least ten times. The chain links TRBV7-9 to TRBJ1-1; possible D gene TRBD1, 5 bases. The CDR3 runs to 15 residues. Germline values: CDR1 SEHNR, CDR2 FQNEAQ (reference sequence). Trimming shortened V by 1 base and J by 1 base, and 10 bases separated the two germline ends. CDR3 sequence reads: CASSLEGIGNTEAFF. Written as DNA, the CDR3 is TGTGCCAGCAGCTTAGAGGGGATCGGGAACACTGAAGCTTTCTTT.

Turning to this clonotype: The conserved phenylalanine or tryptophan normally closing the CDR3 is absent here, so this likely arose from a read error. CDR3 sequence (DNA): TGCGCCAGCAGCGGCCAGACAGGGCAAAACTATGGCTACACCTCC. Protein sequence: CASSGQTGQNYGYTS. V gene TRBV5-1 combines with J gene TRBJ1-2, with 7 positions matching TRBD1. Germline V gives CDR1 SGHRS, CDR2 YFSETQ. V lost 4 bases to trimming and J lost 2 bases; unmatched junction nucleotides: 8. This CDR3 is 15 amino acids long.

CDR3 sequence reads: CASSLKVISNSNQPQHF. In DNA form, the CDR3 reads TGTGCCAGCAGCTTAAAAGTTATCAGTAATAGCAATCAGCCCCAGCATTTT. The rearrangement links TRBV7-2 to TRBJ1-5; D is ambiguous. Trimming removed 2 bases from V and 0 bases from J, with 14 bases in between. There are 17 residues in the CDR3. CDR1 and CDR2 (germline): SGHTA, FQGNSA.

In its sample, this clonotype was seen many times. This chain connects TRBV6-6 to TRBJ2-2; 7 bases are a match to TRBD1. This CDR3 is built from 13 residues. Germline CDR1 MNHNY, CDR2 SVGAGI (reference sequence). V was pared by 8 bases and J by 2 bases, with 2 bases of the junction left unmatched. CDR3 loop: CASGQVNTGELFF. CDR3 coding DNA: TGTGCCAGCGGACAGGTCAACACCGGGGAGCTGTTTTTT.

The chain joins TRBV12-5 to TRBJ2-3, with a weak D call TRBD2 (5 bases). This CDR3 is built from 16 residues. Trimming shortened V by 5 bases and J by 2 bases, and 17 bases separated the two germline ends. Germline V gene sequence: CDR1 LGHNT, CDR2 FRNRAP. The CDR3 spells CASGLRVLNPTDTQYF. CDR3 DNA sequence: TGTGCTAGTGGTCTGAGGGTCCTTAACCCCACAGATACGCAGTATTTT. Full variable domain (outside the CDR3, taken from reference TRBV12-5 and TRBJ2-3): DARVTQTPRHKVTEMGQEVTMRCQPILGHNTVFWYRQTMMQGLELLAYFRNRAPLDDSGMPKDRFSAEMPDATLATLKIQPSEPRDSAVYFCASGLRVLNPTDTQYFGPGTRLTVL.

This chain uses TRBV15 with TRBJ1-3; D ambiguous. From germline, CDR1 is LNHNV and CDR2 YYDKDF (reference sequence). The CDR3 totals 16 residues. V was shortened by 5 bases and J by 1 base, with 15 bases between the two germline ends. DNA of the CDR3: TGTGCCACCAGCGCCTCTCGCAGCAATTCTGGAAACACCATATATTTT. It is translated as CATSASRSNSGNTIYF. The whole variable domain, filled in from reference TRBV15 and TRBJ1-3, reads DAMVIQNPRYQVTQFGKPVTLSCSQTLNHNVMYWYQQKSSQAPKLLFHYYDKDFNNEADTPDNFQSRRPNTSFCFLDIRSPGLGDTAMYLCATSASRSNSGNTIYFGEGSWLTVV.

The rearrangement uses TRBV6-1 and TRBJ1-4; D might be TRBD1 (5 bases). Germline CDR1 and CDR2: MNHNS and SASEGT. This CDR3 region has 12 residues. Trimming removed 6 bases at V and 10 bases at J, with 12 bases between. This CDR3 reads CASSAGWGKLFF. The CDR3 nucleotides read TGTGCCAGCAGCGCAGGGTGGGGAAAACTGTTTTTT.

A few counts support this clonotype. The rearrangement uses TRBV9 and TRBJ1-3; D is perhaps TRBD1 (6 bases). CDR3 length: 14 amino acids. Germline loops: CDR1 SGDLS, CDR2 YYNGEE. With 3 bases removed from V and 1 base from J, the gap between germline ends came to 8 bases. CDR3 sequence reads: CASSAGQSGNTIYF. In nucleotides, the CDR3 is TGTGCCAGCAGCGCCGGACAGTCTGGAAACACCATATATTTT.

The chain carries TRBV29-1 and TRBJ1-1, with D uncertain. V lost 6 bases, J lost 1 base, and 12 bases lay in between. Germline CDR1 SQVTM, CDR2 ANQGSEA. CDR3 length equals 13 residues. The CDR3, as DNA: TGCAGCGTCATGAGGCTTACGAACACTGAAGCTTTCTTT. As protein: CSVMRLTNTEAFF.

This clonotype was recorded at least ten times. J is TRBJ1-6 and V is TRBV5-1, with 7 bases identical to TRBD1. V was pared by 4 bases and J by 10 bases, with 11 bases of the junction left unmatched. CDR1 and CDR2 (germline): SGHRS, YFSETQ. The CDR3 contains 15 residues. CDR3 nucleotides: TGCGCCAGCAGCCTGGATGGCAGGGGGGACTCACCCCTCCACTTT. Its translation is CASSLDGRGDSPLHF.

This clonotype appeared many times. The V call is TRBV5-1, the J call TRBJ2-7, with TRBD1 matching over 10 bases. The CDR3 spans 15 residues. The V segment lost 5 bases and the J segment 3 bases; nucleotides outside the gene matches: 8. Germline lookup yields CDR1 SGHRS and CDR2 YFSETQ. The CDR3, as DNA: TGCGCCAGCAGGGCCGGGACAGGGGTTCTCTACGAGCAGTACTTC. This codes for CASRAGTGVLYEQYF.

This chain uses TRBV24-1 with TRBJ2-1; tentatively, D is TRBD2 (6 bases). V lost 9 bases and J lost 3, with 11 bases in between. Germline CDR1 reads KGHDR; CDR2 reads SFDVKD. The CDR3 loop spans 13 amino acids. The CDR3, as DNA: TGTGCCACCGAGTCGGGACTCTACAATGAGCAGTTCTTC. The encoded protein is CATESGLYNEQFF.

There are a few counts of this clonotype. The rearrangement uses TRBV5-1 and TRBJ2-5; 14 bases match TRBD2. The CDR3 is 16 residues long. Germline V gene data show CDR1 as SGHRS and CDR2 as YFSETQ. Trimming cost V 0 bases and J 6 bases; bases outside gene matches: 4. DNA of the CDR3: TGCGCCAGCAGCTTGGGGACTAGCGGGGGGCCCAAGACCCAGTACTTC. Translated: CASSLGTSGGPKTQYF.

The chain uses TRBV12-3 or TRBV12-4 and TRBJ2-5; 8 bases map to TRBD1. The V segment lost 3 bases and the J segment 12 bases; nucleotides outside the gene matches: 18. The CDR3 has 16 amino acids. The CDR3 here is CASSLARGRGHTREYF. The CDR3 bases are TGTGCCAGCAGTTTGGCCCGGGGCAGGGGGCACACCAGGGAGTACTTC.

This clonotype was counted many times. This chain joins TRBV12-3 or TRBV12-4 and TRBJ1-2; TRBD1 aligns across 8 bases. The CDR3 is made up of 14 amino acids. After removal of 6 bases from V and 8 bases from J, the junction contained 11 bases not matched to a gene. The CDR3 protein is CASRSSGQGWGYTF. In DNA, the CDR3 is TGTGCCAGCAGATCGAGTGGACAGGGATGGGGCTACACCTTC.

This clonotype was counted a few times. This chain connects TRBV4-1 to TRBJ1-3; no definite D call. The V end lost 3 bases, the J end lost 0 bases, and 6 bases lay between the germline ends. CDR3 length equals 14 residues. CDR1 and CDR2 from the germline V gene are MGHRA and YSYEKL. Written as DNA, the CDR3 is TGCGCCAGCAGCCATGACTTCTCTGGAAACACCATATATTTT. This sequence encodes CASSHDFSGNTIYF.

CDR3 coding DNA: TGTGCCAGCAGCTTGGGACAGGCCGAAACTTATGGCTACACCTTC. Residues: CASSLGQAETYGYTF. This chain uses TRBV5-5 with TRBJ1-2; TRBD1 might be the D (6 bases). The CDR3 sequence is 15 residues long. CDR1 is SGHKS, CDR2 YYEKEE, per germline (reference sequence). With 0 bases removed from V and 5 bases from J, the gap between germline ends came to 14 bases. The full variable domain, in which reference TRBV5-5 and TRBJ1-2 provide the parts outside the CDR3, is DAGVTQSPTHLIKTRGQQVTLRCSPISGHKSVSWYQQVLGQGPQFIFQYYEKEERGRGNFPDRFSARQFPNYSSELNVNALLLGDSALYLCASSLGQAETYGYTFGSGTRLTVV.

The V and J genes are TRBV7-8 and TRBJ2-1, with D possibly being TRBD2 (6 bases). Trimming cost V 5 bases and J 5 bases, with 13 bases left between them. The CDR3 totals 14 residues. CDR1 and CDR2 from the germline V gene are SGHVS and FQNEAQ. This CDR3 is CASSQRDWHNEQFF. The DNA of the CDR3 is TGTGCCAGCAGCCAAAGGGACTGGCACAATGAGCAGTTCTTC.

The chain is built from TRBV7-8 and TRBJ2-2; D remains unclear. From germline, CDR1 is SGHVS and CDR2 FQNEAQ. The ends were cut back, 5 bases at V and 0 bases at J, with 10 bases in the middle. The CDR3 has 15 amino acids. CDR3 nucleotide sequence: TGTGCCAGCAGCCAACGTGATACGAACACCGGGGAGCTGTTTTTT. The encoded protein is CASSQRDTNTGELFF.